This T cell receptor (beta chain) was observed in a study of molecular identifiers for immune sequencing clone quantification. Across the whole study: In replicates, the authors split RNA from roughly 20,000 or 100,000 naive CD8 cells five ways and sequenced four.

About this clonotype: This may stem from a read error, because a much larger clone lies one nucleotide away.

CDR1 is SEHNR and CDR2 is FQNEAQ in the germline V gene (reference sequence). V lost 7 bases and J lost 7; bases outside the gene matches: 11. The CDR3 spans 16 residues. A single record per CDR3 protein comes from TCRdb applying MiXCR to the PCR reads. The sample comprises under 800,000 distinct CDR3 sequences, about 25% of which are singletons, and about 0.81% rests with the top ten. V usage is TRBV7-9 and J usage is TRBJ2-2; TRBD2 aligns across 11 bases. This receptor was taken from a human donor in good health. Some libraries in this study had Jurkat cell RNA spiked in. The specimen was naive CD8+ T cells from blood, with Jurkat cell RNA spiked in. Described subset: FACS-sorted CD8+CD4-CCR7+CD45RA+ naive T cells. In nucleotides, the CDR3 is TGTGCCAGCATCCCGGAGGGACTAGCGGTCTTCGGGGAGCTGTTTTTT. Encoded protein: CASIPEGLAVFGELFF.